This is a list of T cell receptor beta chains from one sample in a study of response to subunit inactivated influenza vaccine. MiXCR, applied by TCRdb to the RT-PCR reads, yields one record per CDR3 protein. The repertoire includes 650,000 to 800,000 distinct CDR3 sequences, about 18% of them detected once, and 11% sits in the top ten. Source: PBMCs from blood, taken 4 to 6 days after vaccination. These receptors all come from a man aged 45-65 years who received an inactivated influenza vaccine. Each CDR3 is given with its conserved first and last residue. Each record gives: V gene, clone size, J gene, D gene, CDR3 protein, CDR3 DNA. The D gene is left open where the match is weak. Rows give clone size only sometimes, using once, few, many, or a class for an expanded clone.

>TRBV6-1|NA|TRBJ1-1|NA
CASCRDGLNTEAFF
TGTGCCAGCTGTCGGGACGGCTTGAACACTGAAGCTTTCTTT
>TRBV9|many|TRBJ2-2|NA
CASSVDSANTGELFF
TGTGCCAGCAGCGTAGATAGTGCGAACACCGGGGAGCTGTTTTTT
>TRBV10-3|NA|TRBJ2-7|NA
CAISESRDGSYEQYF
TGTGCCATCAGTGAGTCTAGGGACGGCTCTTACGAGCAGTACTTC
>TRBV5-1|few|TRBJ2-2|TRBD1
CASSLLTGGSGELFF
TGCGCCAGCAGCTTATTGACAGGGGGCTCCGGGGAGCTGTTTTTT
>TRBV18|few|TRBJ1-1|NA
CASSLSAPWGVNTEAFF
TGTGCCAGCTCACTATCGGCTCCATGGGGGGTGAACACTGAAGCTTTCTTT
>TRBV7-9|NA|TRBJ1-2|NA
CASSLEFGIGDGYTF
TGTGCCAGCAGCTTAGAATTCGGGATTGGAGATGGCTACACCTTC
>TRBV7-9|NA|TRBJ2-7|TRBD2
CASNPGGFDEQYF
TGTGCCTCTAACCCGGGGGGGTTCGACGAGCAGTACTTC
>TRBV3-1|few|TRBJ2-4|NA
CASSLLGSKNIQYF
TGTGCCAGCAGCCTGCTGGGCAGCAAAAACATTCAGTACTTC
>TRBV20-1|few|TRBJ2-1|TRBD1
CSAKTPGQGLGEQFF
TGCAGTGCGAAGACCCCAGGACAGGGTTTGGGTGAGCAGTTCTTC
>TRBV27|few|TRBJ2-7|TRBD1
CASRKQGGEQYF
TGTGCCAGCAGGAAACAGGGGGGAGAGCAGTACTTC
>TRBV27|NA|TRBJ2-2|TRBD2
CASSLSTSEGGELFF
TGTGCCAGCAGTTTATCGACTAGCGAGGGCGGGGAGCTGTTTTTT
>TRBV6-2/TRBV6-3|few|TRBJ2-1|NA
CASSTPDHNEQFF
TGTGCCAGCAGTACCCCAGACCACAATGAGCAGTTCTTC
>TRBV20-1|NA|TRBJ2-1|TRBD2
CSARAATSGSYNEQFF
TGCAGTGCTAGAGCCGCTACTAGCGGGAGCTACAATGAGCAGTTCTTC
>TRBV18|NA|TRBJ1-2|TRBD1
CASSPETGNGYTF
TGTGCCAGCTCACCAGAGACAGGGAATGGCTACACCTTC
>TRBV28|few|TRBJ2-7|TRBD2
CASSLGLAVAYEQYF
TGTGCCAGCAGTTTAGGACTAGCGGTTGCCTACGAGCAGTACTTC
>TRBV28|few|TRBJ2-4|NA
CASKGRRRIAKNIQYF
TGTGCCAGCAAGGGCCGTCGCCGGATAGCCAAAAACATTCAGTACTTC
>TRBV12-3/TRBV12-4|NA|TRBJ2-2|NA
CASSLRGINTGELFF
TGTGCCAGCAGTTTAAGAGGGATTAACACCGGGGAGCTGTTTTTT
>TRBV7-2|few|TRBJ2-1|TRBD2
CASSRTSGGVDEQFF
TGTGCCAGCAGCCGGACTAGCGGGGGGGTGGATGAGCAGTTCTTC
>TRBV20-1|NA|TRBJ1-1|NA
CSARVQETLNTEAFF
TGCAGTGCTAGGGTTCAGGAGACATTGAACACTGAAGCTTTCTTT
>TRBV20-1|NA|TRBJ1-1|NA
CSARFRMNTEAFF
TGCAGTGCTAGATTCAGGATGAACACTGAAGCTTTCTTT
>TRBV5-1|few|TRBJ2-1|TRBD2
CASSSSGSNYNEQFF
TGCGCCAGCAGCTCTAGCGGGAGTAACTACAATGAGCAGTTCTTC
>TRBV11-2|few|TRBJ1-4|TRBD1
CASSLEGQLNEKLFF
TGTGCCAGCAGCTTAGAGGGACAGCTAAATGAAAAACTGTTTTTT
>TRBV5-1|few|TRBJ2-7|TRBD1
CASSRQGADEQYF
TGCGCCAGCAGTAGACAGGGGGCAGACGAGCAGTACTTC
>TRBV24-1|few|TRBJ2-7|NA
CATSNGLEQYF
TGTGCCACCAGTAATGGGTTGGAGCAGTACTTC
>TRBV10-1|NA|TRBJ2-7|NA
CASSARTRYEQYF
TGCGCCAGCAGTGCAAGGACCAGGTACGAGCAGTACTTC
>TRBV10-3|many|TRBJ2-3|NA
CAISESGADTQYF
TGTGCCATCAGTGAGTCGGGGGCAGATACGCAGTATTTT
>TRBV5-1|few|TRBJ2-6|NA
CASSLASGTGANVLTF
TGCGCCAGCAGCTTGGCGTCAGGGACTGGGGCCAACGTCCTGACTTTC
>TRBV10-3|few|TRBJ2-5|NA
CAISAIRGNTGLGKETQYF
TGTGCCATCAGTGCAATCAGGGGCAACACTGGTCTGGGAAAAGAGACCCAGTACTTC
>TRBV24-1|NA|TRBJ2-5|NA
CATSEQPVETQYF
TGTGCCACCAGTGAACAGCCCGTAGAGACCCAGTACTTC
>TRBV12-3/TRBV12-4|few|TRBJ1-5|TRBD1
CASSFFVGQGADQPQHF
TGTGCCAGCAGTTTTTTTGTGGGACAGGGGGCTGATCAGCCCCAGCATTTT
>TRBV2|NA|TRBJ2-7|NA
CASSEAPGRSVEQYF
TGTGCCAGCAGTGAAGCGCCAGGCCGCAGTGTCGAGCAGTACTTC
>TRBV4-3|once|TRBJ1-6|NA
CASSQETGDWSPLHF
TGCGCCAGCAGCCAAGAGACGGGGGACTGGTCACCCCTCCACTTT
>TRBV20-1|few|TRBJ2-7|TRBD1
CSAREFGQGDLQYF
TGCAGTGCTAGAGAGTTTGGACAGGGAGATTTGCAGTACTTC
>TRBV3-1|NA|TRBJ1-2|NA
CASSQMGQGDGYTF
TGTGCCAGCAGCCAAATGGGGCAGGGCGATGGCTACACCTTC
>TRBV7-9|NA|TRBJ2-3|TRBD2
CASSLTSGRLGDTQYF
TGTGCCAGCAGCTTGACTAGCGGGAGGCTCGGAGATACGCAGTATTTT
>TRBV7-9|few|TRBJ2-5|NA
CASSNSHQETQYF
TGTGCCAGCAGCAACAGCCACCAAGAGACCCAGTACTTC
>TRBV5-1|NA|TRBJ2-5|TRBD2
CASSLASGGSGKTQYF
TGCGCCAGCAGCTTGGCGAGTGGCGGGAGTGGAAAGACCCAGTACTTC
>TRBV3-1|many|TRBJ2-5|NA
CASSRGAQTQYF
TGTGCCAGCAGCCGGGGGGCGCAGACCCAGTACTTC
>TRBV29-1|NA|TRBJ2-6|NA
CSVEDRGGDRANVLTF
TGCAGCGTTGAAGATAGGGGAGGCGATCGGGCCAACGTCCTGACTTTC
>TRBV9|many|TRBJ2-4|NA
CASSADWTKNIQYF
TGTGCCAGCAGCGCCGATTGGACCAAAAACATTCAGTACTTC
>TRBV6-5|NA|TRBJ1-2|NA
CASSYPADSNYGYTF
TGTGCCAGCAGTTACCCCGCTGACAGTAACTATGGCTACACCTTC
>TRBV9|few|TRBJ2-1|TRBD2
CASSVVSGRDEQFF
TGTGCCAGCAGCGTAGTTAGCGGGAGGGATGAGCAGTTCTTC
>TRBV5-5|NA|TRBJ2-7|TRBD1
CASSLDLGQATYEQYF
TGTGCCAGCAGCCTCGACCTGGGACAGGCCACCTACGAGCAGTACTTC
>TRBV2|NA|TRBJ2-1|TRBD1
CASRVGQGTNEQFF
TGTGCCAGCCGGGTGGGACAGGGCACCAATGAGCAGTTCTTC
>TRBV7-9|NA|TRBJ1-1|TRBD1
CASSSGTGWGDTEAFF
TGTGCCAGCAGCTCGGGGACAGGGTGGGGAGACACTGAAGCTTTCTTT
>TRBV6-1|many|TRBJ1-4|NA
CATRETWSTTNEKLFF
TGTGCCACCCGGGAGACGTGGTCCACAACTAATGAAAAACTGTTTTTT
>TRBV12-3/TRBV12-4|many|TRBJ2-3|TRBD2
CASNLAGGRADTQYF
TGTGCCAGCAATTTAGCGGGGGGGCGCGCAGATACGCAGTATTTT
>TRBV7-2|NA|TRBJ1-2|TRBD1
CASSTGVGYGYTF
TGTGCCAGCAGCACAGGGGTCGGCTATGGCTACACCTTC
>TRBV7-2|few|TRBJ1-2|TRBD1
CASSFGTGGANGYTF
TGTGCCAGCAGCTTTGGGACAGGGGGCGCGAATGGCTACACCTTC